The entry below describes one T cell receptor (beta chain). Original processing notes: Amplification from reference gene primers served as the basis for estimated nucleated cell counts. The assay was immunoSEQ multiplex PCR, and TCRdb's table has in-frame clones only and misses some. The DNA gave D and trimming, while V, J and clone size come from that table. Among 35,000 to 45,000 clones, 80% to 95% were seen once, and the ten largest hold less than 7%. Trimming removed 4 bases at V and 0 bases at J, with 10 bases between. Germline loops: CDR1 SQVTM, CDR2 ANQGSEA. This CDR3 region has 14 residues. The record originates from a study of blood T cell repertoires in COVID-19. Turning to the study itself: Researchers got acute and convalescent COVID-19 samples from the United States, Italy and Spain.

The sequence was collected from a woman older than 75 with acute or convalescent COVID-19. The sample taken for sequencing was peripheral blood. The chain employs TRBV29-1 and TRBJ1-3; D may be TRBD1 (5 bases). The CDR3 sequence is CSVVQGLSGNTIYF. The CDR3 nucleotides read TGCAGCGTTGTTCAGGGTCTCTCTGGAAACACCATATATTTT.